This note documents a single T cell receptor beta chain sequence. This clonotype has a count of ten or more. The antigen it binds to is not known. No much larger clone exists at a distance of one base, and base qualities are not known. Trimming removed 2 bases from V and 5 bases from J; the gene matches leave 7 bases unexplained. The germline V gene gives CDR1 as SGHTA and CDR2 as FQGNSA. The CDR3 holds 15 amino acids from the cysteine to the phenylalanine. Left in the record is the CDR3 DNA by itself, 45 bases read in frame from the first base. The record originates from a study of T-cell memory formation after mild COVID-19 (dated by TCRdb to about 2021). Regarding the study in general: TCR sequence clusters from the two donors were largely donor specific. In a couple of donors, T-cell clones that expanded and contracted after mild COVID-19 were tracked by sequencing TCRalpha and TCRbeta repertoires over time. Two young, previously healthy adult volunteers, one female and one male, were included in the cohort.

Ficoll-Paque density gradient centrifugation was the method used to isolate PBMCs. Study-wide conclusions, independent of this receptor: The second-wave clones that peaked on day 37 were not confirmed to be SARS-CoV-2 specific. Contracting CD4+ clones were located mainly in the CM and EM memory subsets, whereas CD8+ clones were found to be enriched in EMRA. Clones that contracted from day 15 to 85 showed balanced CD4/CD8 phenotypes, whereas a second wave of clones that expanded from day 15 to 37 leaned towards CD4+. Some responding clones were detected in pre-infection memory, which suggested that pre-existing cross-reactive memory T cells had joined the SARS-CoV-2 response. Only two mild cases were covered by the study, and larger cohorts that include severe cases with pre-infection samples were considered necessary.

Sequencing was carried out with an Illumina NovaSeq 6000. TCRalpha and TCRbeta cDNA libraries were built by 5'RACE with constant-segment primers, adding sample barcodes and unique molecular identifiers. RNA was extracted from every sample with Trizol reagent. Libraries were amplified in two PCR steps, with a second sample barcode and Illumina TruSeq adapters added in the second step. Sequencing of libraries was performed on an Illumina NovaSeq with 2 x 150 bp paired-end reads. In the source study's methods: With migec v1.2.7, reads were demultiplexed and then collapsed into UMI-guided consensus sequences. With mixcr v2.1.11, UMI consensuses were aligned to TRA and TRB V and J templates and assembled into clonotypes. Clonotypes were classified as expanded or contracted when called significant by both edgeR and NoisET, with noise models trained on biological replicates. For edgeR calls, the thresholds were a false discovery rate-adjusted p below 0.01 and a log2 fold-change of 1. As an exploratory analysis of dynamics, PCA with hierarchical clustering was applied to max-normalized trajectories of the 1000 most abundant clonotypes. The CD4 or CD8 phenotype of responding clones was assigned using the separately sequenced CD4+ and CD8+ repertoires. TCRdb handled the public reads itself, with Q25 trimming in fastp and clone calling in MiXCR, and kept productive beta chains. All rows with the same CDR3 protein become a single entry with the most common DNA and genes. The V and J calls and clone size are TCRdb's, not the authors'. This sample is represented by 150,000 to 200,000 distinct CDR3 sequences; around 10% of them were singletons. Together, the top ten hold more than 3.5% of the sample.

Sequences were obtained from PBMCs or a T cell subset sorted from them (not recorded which). The origin of this receptor is a man aged 18 to 30 who had mild COVID-19 (a few samples of this study predate the infection). The sample titles of this study are shuffled in the database, so cell type and time point are left out; the donor was told from shared clones. The chain is encoded by TRBV7-2 joined to TRBJ2-5, and TRBD1 aligns with 8 junction nucleotides. The nucleotide sequence is TGTGCCAGCAGCTTACCTCGGACAGGGTTGGAGACCCAGTACTTC. This codes for CASSLPRTGLETQYF.